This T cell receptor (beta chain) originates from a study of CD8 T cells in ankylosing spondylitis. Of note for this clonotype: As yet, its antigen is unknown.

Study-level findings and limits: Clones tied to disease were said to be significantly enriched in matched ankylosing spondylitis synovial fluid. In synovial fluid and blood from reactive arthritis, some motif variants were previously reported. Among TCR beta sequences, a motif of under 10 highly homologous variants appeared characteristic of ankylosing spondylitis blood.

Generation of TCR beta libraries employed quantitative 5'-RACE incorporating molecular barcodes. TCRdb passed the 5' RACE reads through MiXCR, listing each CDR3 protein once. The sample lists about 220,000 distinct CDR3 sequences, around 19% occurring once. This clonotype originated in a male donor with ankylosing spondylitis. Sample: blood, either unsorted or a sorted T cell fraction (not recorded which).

DNA for the CDR3: TGTGCCAGCAGTGAATCCGGGGACAGTTGGAGTGAAAAACTGTTTTTT. Translation: CASSESGDSWSEKLFF. V usage is TRBV6-1 and J usage is TRBJ1-4, with TRBD1 identical over 7 bases. The V segment lost 2 bases and the J segment 7 bases; nucleotides outside the gene matches: 10. Germline CDR1 and CDR2: MNHNS and SASEGT. The CDR3 length is 16 residues.